This TCR beta chain originates from a study of T cell changes during pregnancy in multiple sclerosis. The CDR3 has 17 residues. With V trimmed by 5 bases and J by 3 bases, 11 bases remained unmatched. CDR1 SGHVS and CDR2 FNYEAQ come from the germline V gene. Assay used: immunoSEQ multiplex PCR; TCRdb lists only in-frame clones, some missing. The repertoire holds 45,000 to 55,000 clones, with around 90% as singletons. The chain recombines TRBV7-6 with TRBJ2-5; 11 bases fit TRBD2. The sample in question was CD4+ T cells from peripheral blood mononuclear cells, obtained after pregnancy. The TCR was taken from a female donor in good health, enrolled as a control in a pregnancy study. CDR3 coding DNA: TGTGCCAGCAGCCCTCTCCGGGGTAGCGGGGGGGAAGAGACCCAGTACTTC. The encoded protein is CASSPLRGSGGEETQYF.